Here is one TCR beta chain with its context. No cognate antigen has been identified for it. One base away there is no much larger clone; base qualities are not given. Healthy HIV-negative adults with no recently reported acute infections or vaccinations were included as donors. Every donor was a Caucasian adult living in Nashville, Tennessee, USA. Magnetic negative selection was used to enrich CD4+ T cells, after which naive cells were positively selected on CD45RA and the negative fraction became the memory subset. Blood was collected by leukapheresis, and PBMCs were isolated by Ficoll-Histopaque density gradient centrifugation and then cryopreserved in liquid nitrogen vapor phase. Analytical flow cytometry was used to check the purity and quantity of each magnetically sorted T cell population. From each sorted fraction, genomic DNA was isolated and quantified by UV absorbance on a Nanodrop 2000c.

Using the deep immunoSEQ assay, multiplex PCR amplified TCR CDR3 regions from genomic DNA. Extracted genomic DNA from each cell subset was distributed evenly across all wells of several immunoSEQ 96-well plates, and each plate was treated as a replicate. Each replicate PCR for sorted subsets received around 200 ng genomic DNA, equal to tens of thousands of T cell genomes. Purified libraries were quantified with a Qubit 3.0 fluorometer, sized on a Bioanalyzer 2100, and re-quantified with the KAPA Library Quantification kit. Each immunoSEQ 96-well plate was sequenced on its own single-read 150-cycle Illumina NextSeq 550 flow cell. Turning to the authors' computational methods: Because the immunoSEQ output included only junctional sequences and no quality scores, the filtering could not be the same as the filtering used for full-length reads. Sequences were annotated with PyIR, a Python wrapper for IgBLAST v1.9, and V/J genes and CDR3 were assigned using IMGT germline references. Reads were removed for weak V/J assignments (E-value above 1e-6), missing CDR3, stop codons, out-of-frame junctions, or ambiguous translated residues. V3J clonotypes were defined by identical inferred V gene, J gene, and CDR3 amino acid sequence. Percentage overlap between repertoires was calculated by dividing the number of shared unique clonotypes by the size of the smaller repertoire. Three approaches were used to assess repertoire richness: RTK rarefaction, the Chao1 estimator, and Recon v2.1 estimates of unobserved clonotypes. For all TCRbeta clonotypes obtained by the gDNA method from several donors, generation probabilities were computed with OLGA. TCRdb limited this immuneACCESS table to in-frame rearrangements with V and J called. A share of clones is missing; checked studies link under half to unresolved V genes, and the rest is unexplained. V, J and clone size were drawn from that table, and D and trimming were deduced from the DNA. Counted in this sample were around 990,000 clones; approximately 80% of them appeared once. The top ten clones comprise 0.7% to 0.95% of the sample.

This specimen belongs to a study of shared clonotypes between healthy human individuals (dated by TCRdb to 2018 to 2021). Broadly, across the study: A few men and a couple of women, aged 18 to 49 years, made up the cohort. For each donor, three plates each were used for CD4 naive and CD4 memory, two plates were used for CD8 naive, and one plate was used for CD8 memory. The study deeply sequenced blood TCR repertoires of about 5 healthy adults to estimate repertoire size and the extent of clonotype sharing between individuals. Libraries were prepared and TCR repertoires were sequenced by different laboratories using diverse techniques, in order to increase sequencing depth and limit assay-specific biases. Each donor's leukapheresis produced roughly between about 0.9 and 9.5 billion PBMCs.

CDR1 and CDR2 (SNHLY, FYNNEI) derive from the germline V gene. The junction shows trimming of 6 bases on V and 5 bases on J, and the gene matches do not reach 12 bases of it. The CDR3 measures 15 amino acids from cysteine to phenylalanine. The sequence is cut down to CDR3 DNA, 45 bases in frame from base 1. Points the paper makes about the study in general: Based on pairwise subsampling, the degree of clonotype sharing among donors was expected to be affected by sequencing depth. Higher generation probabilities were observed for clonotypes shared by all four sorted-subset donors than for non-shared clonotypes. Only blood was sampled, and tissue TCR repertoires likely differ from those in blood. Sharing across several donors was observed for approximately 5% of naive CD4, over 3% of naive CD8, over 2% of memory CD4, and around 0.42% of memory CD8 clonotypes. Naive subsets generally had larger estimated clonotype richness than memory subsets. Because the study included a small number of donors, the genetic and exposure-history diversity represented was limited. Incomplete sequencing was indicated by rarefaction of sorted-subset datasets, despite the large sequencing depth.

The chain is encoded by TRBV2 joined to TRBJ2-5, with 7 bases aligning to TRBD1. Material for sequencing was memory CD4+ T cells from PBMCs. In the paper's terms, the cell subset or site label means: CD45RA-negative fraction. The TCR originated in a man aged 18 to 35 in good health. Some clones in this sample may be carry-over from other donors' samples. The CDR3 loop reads CASRNRDSRSETQYF. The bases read TGTGCCAGCAGGAACCGGGACAGTCGTTCGGAGACCCAGTACTTC. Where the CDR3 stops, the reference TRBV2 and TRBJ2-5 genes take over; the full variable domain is EPEVTQTPSHQVTQMGQEVILRCVPISNHLYFYWYRQILGQKVEFLVSFYNNEISEKSEIFDDQFSVERPDGSNFTLKIRSTKLEDSAMYFCASRNRDSRSETQYFGPGTRLLVL.